These 15 T cell receptor beta chains were all obtained from the same sample, sequenced in a study of T cells in Graves' hyperthyroidism and ophthalmopathy. Authors of the study amplified TCR beta CDR3 regions from RNA transcripts. During a first-round RT-PCR of the TCR CDR3, the HTBI primer set was used. TCRdb passed the multiplex PCR reads through MiXCR, listing each CDR3 protein once. The table shows hundreds of thousands of distinct CDR3 sequences, with roughly 15% occurring only once. The sequenced sample consisted of blood. These receptors were obtained from a woman in her forties or fifties with Graves' ophthalmopathy.

This clonotype was observed at least ten times. The chain couples TRBV7-9 to TRBJ2-1; D may be TRBD1 (6 bases). The length of the CDR3 is 13 residues. Germline assignment: CDR1 SEHNR and CDR2 FQNEAQ (reference sequence). V was cut by 5 bases and J by 7 bases, with 12 bases left in between. The CDR3 spells CASSQDRQNEQFF. The CDR3 DNA is TGTGCCAGCAGCCAAGACAGGCAGAATGAGCAGTTCTTC.

This clonotype showed up many times. CDR3 sequence reads: CAISEFSGTNGELFF. In DNA, the CDR3 is TGTGCCATCAGTGAATTCTCAGGGACCAACGGGGAGCTGTTTTTT. The chain joins TRBV10-3 to TRBJ2-2; D is perhaps TRBD1 or TRBD2 (5 bases each). The CDR3 sequence is 15 residues long. Per germline, CDR1 ENHRY and CDR2 SYGVKD. V gave up 3 bases and J gave up 7 bases, with 15 bases separating them.

This clonotype turned up a few times. The chain links TRBV27 to TRBJ2-5; possibly TRBD1 or TRBD2 for D (5 bases each). The CDR3 has 14 amino acids. Germline V CDR1 and CDR2: MNHEY, SMNVEV (reference sequence). Trimming removed 1 base from V and 2 bases from J, with 8 bases in between. CDR3 in amino acids: CASSLWGKQETQYF. The DNA of the CDR3 is TGTGCCAGCAGTTTATGGGGGAAACAAGAGACCCAGTACTTC.

J is TRBJ2-7 and V is TRBV7-2, with 9 nucleotides matching TRBD1. Looked up from germline, CDR1 is SGHTA and CDR2 is FQGNSA. The CDR3 extends over 15 amino acids. V lost 5 bases, J lost 6 bases, and 11 bases stayed unmatched. CDR3 loop: CASSLYRGQGSEQYF. CDR3 DNA sequence: TGTGCCAGCAGCCTCTACCGGGGACAGGGAAGCGAGCAGTACTTC.

This clonotype was seen repeatedly, ten times or more. The rearrangement uses TRBV18 and TRBJ2-7; D may correspond to TRBD1 or TRBD2 (6 bases each). The CDR3 covers 14 residues. V shed 0 bases and J shed 5 bases, with 11 bases lying between them. CDR1 KGHSH and CDR2 LQKENI come from the germline V gene. The CDR3 spells CASSPPSGGHEQYF. DNA for the CDR3: TGTGCCAGCTCACCACCGTCTGGGGGGCACGAGCAGTACTTC.

This clonotype was counted many times. J is TRBJ2-3 and V is TRBV5-1; TRBD1 matches at 8 bases. Trimming removed 8 bases from V and 4 bases from J; junction bases left unmatched: 9. The CDR3 length is 14 residues. CDR1 and CDR2 from the germline V gene are SGHRS and YFSETQ. The CDR3: CASYPTGASDTQYF. For the CDR3, the DNA is TGCGCCAGTTATCCGACAGGGGCTTCAGATACGCAGTATTTT.

With respect to this clonotype: A read error may explain this, as a much larger clone is one base away. The chain has TRBV29-1 and TRBJ2-2; 13 positions agree with TRBD2. The ends lost 6 bases at V and 6 bases at J; junction bases unmatched: 10. CDR1 and CDR2 from the germline V gene are SQVTM and ANQGSEA. The CDR3 consists of 16 residues. The DNA of the CDR3 is TGCAGCGTGGGGCGGGGAGGACTAGCGGGAGCCGGGGAGCTGTTTTTT. Protein product: CSVGRGGLAGAGELFF.

The chain combines TRBV29-1 with TRBJ1-2; D uncertain. V lost 0 bases and J 0 bases, leaving 8 bases between the germline ends. The CDR3 has 14 amino acids. CDR1 and CDR2 (germline): SQVTM, ANQGSEA. CDR3 sequence (DNA): TGCAGCGTTGAAGACAGAGTCGCTAACTATGGCTACACCTTC. Encoded protein: CSVEDRVANYGYTF. The whole variable domain, filled in from reference TRBV29-1 and TRBJ1-2, reads SAVISQKPSRDICQRGTSLTIQCQVDSQVTMMFWYRQQPGQSLTLIATANQGSEATYESGFVIDKFPISRPNLTFSTLTVSNMSPEDSSIYLCSVEDRVANYGYTFGSGTRLTVV.

V is TRBV24-1 and J is TRBJ1-5; D is possibly TRBD1 (6 bases). V was pared by 7 bases and J by 2 bases, with 14 bases between. The CDR3 has 15 residues. Germline CDR1 reads KGHDR; CDR2 reads SFDVKD. CDR3 sequence reads: CATSLGAGGNQPQHF. The CDR3 DNA reads TGTGCCACCAGCCTGGGGGCAGGGGGCAATCAGCCCCAGCATTTT.

This clonotype occurred many times. The chain combines TRBV27 with TRBJ2-1, with 11 bases fitting TRBD2. Losses at the gene ends were 4 bases for V and 0 bases for J; bases not matched to a gene: 5. Germline-derived CDR1 and CDR2 are MNHEY and SMNVEV (reference sequence). The CDR3 covers 17 residues. The CDR3, as DNA: TGTGCCAGCAGTTCGGGACTAGCGGTGAGCTCCTACAATGAGCAGTTCTTC. Protein sequence: CASSSGLAVSSYNEQFF.

The chain recombines TRBV6-2 or TRBV6-3 with TRBJ2-1; D is unresolved. CDR3 size: 12 residues. V was shortened by 6 bases and J by 6 bases, with 9 bases between the two germline ends. Germline V gene lookup returns CDR1 MNHEY and CDR2 SVGEGT. DNA of the CDR3: TGTGCCAGCAGGCGTTTCCTCAATGAGCAGTTCTTC. It is translated as CASRRFLNEQFF.

The chain is built from TRBV29-1 and TRBJ2-3; unclear D gene. This CDR3 region has 12 residues. The ends were cut back, 4 bases at V and 0 bases at J, with 5 bases in the middle. The germline gives CDR1 SQVTM, CDR2 ANQGSEA. The CDR3 spells CSVVDSTDTQYF. In DNA, the CDR3 is TGCAGCGTTGTTGACAGCACAGATACGCAGTATTTT.

About this clonotype itself: The junction does not match germline at one end; this may be a read error. J is TRBJ2-1 and V is TRBV14; TRBD2 aligns across 14 bases. The CDR3 contains 16 residues. The V gene's germline CDR1 is SGHDN and CDR2 FVKESK. As DNA, the CDR3 is TGTGCCAGCGGCCAAGGACTAGCGGGAGGTTACAATGAGCAGTTCTTC. This encodes CASGQGLAGGYNEQFF. The whole variable domain, remainder taken from reference TRBV14 and TRBJ2-1, is EAGVTQFPSHSVIEKGQTVTLRCDPISGHDNLYWYRRVMGKEIKFLLHFVKESKQDESGMPNNRFLAERTGGTYSTLKVQPAELEDSGVYFCASGQGLAGGYNEQFFGPGTRLTVL.

This clonotype was recorded a few times. The chain is built from TRBV24-1 and TRBJ2-2; D could derive from TRBD1 or TRBD2 (5 bases each). The germline gives CDR1 KGHDR, CDR2 SFDVKD. Trimming removed 8 bases at V and 0 bases at J, with 12 bases between. The CDR3 has 15 residues. The CDR3 reads CATTGTAPNTGELFF. The CDR3 bases are TGTGCCACCACAGGGACGGCACCGAACACCGGGGAGCTGTTTTTT.

Many counts were recorded for this clonotype. V gene TRBV6-5 combines with J gene TRBJ2-7; possibly TRBD1 or TRBD2 for D (5 bases each). The CDR3 totals 15 residues. Germline loops: CDR1 MNHEY, CDR2 SVGAGI. The ends were cut back, 0 bases at V and 5 bases at J, with 14 bases in the middle. The CDR3 nucleotides are TGTGCCAGCAGTTACTCTGGTGGGAGAGGGGACGAGCAGTACTTC. It is translated as CASSYSGGRGDEQYF.